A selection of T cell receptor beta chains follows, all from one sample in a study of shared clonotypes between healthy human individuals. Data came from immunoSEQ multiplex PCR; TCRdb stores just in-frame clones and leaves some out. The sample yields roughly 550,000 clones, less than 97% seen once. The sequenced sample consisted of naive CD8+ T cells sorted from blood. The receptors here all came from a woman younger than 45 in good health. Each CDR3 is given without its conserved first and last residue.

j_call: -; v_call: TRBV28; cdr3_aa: ASDSGSPYEQY
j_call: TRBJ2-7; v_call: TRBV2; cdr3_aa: ASTPGPSGSYEQY
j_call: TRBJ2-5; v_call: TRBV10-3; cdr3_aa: AIGGDWYQETQY
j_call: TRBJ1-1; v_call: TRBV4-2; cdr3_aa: ASSPNWAGYGSMNTEAF
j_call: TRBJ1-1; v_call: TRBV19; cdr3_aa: ASSIGYGPSEAF
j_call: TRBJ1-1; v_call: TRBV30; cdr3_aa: AWRGGAGNTEAF
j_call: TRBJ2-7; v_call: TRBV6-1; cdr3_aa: ASTGVSGNEQY
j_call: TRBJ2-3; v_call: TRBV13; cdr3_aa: ASSSAPGTGGSDTQY
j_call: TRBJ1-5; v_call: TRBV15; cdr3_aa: ATSREGQAIGPQH
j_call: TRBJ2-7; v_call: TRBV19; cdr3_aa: ASSMGESYEQY